This T cell receptor beta chain emerged from a study of T cell repertoires in cytomegalovirus infection. Study findings and constraints: HLA-C-restricted, CMV-specific TCR beta clonotypes were dominant ex vivo. Cumulative public TCR beta family frequency identified carriers of CMV plus the relevant HLA.

MiXCR, run by TCRdb on the reads, gives a single entry per CDR3 protein. There are hundreds of thousands of distinct CDR3 sequences in the sample; 24% occur only once, and around 7.6% lies in the top ten. There are a few counts of this clonotype. No antigen is known for it. The specimen sequenced was CD8+ T cells from PBMCs. This TCR was sampled from a human donor in good health (CMV status not recorded). Some clones in this sample may be carry-over from other donors' samples.

CDR3: CASSQEWARELFF. CDR3 nucleotide sequence: TGCGCCAGCAGCCAAGAGTGGGCCCGGGAGCTGTTTTTT. The chain recombines TRBV4-1 with TRBJ2-2; D unresolved. Trimming pared 0 bases from V and 9 bases from J, leaving 8 bases between. Germline V lookup: CDR1 MGHRA, CDR2 YSYEKL. The CDR3 extends over 13 amino acids.